Below, one T cell receptor (beta chain) is given with its context. Trimming shortened V by 1 base and J by 4 bases, and 11 bases separated the two germline ends. CDR1 SGHTA and CDR2 FQGNSA come from the germline V gene. The CDR3 has 15 residues. The data belong to a study of response to subunit inactivated influenza vaccine. Using its own MiXCR run on the RT-PCR reads, TCRdb lists one record per CDR3 protein. The sample records around 850,000 distinct CDR3 sequences, 18% being singletons. The sample consisted of PBMCs from blood, taken around 5 days after vaccination. This chain joins TRBV7-2 and TRBJ1-3, with D unresolved. The TCR originated in a man between 45 and 60 years old who received an inactivated influenza vaccine. The CDR3 loop reads CASSLGVHTGNTIYF. The CDR3 DNA reads as TGTGCCAGCAGCTTAGGGGTCCACACAGGAAACACCATATATTTT.